This entry is about one T cell receptor beta chain. The CDR3 has 15 residues. Germline trimming cut 4 bases from V and 1 base from J; bases unmatched to any gene: 7. Germline V gene lookup returns CDR1 SGHDT and CDR2 YYEEEE. The record originates from a study of a mutant IDH1 vaccine in newly diagnosed glioma. The overall study: The therapy given earlier, which was standard therapy, consisted of radiotherapy, temozolomide, or both, and most of the patients received both.

As for time point: baseline, week 1 (first vaccination visit). Described treatment: pre-vaccination baseline after standard-of-care therapy. Generated by immunoSEQ multiplex PCR, the TCRdb table keeps only in-frame clones and is missing some. In the table there are about 35,000 clones, 80% of which are singletons. The clonotype originates from a man aged 45-60 years with glioma. Some clones in this sample may be carry-over from other donors' samples. The chain carries TRBV5-6 and TRBJ2-7; 8 bases are a match to TRBD2. Material: peripheral blood mononuclear cells (PBMCs), obtained from a glioma patient treated with radiotherapy, temozolomide or both. The CDR3 DNA sequence: TGTGCCAGCAGCGTCCCCGGCGGGGGGTCCTACGAGCAGTACTTC. The encoded protein is CASSVPGGGSYEQYF.